This T cell receptor beta chain was documented in a study of STAT3 mutations in large granular lymphocyte leukemia. Study observations and caveats: Persisting codominant clonotypes may have hidden a small pathogenic clone. In T-cell large granular lymphocyte leukemia, about half of patients showed multiple immunodominant subclonotypes.

Germline V lookup: CDR1 SGHTA, CDR2 FQGNSA. Trimming removed 3 bases at V and 9 bases at J, with 9 bases between. This CDR3 has 12 amino acids. This clone turned up a few times. Its antigen is as yet unknown. The method was immunoSEQ multiplex PCR; TCRdb's version includes in-frame clones alone and lacks a portion of them. The sample holds about 10,000 clones, about 50% seen once. The sequencing input was peripheral blood mononuclear cells. The receptor comes from a boy under 18 with T-cell large granular lymphocyte leukemia. Some clones in this sample may be carry-over from other donors' samples. The genes are TRBV7-2 and TRBJ2-1; D is unclear. CDR3 amino acids: CASSFRVGEQFF. The DNA of the CDR3 is TGTGCCAGCAGCTTCCGCGTGGGTGAGCAGTTCTTC.